This T cell receptor beta chain emerged from a study of shared clonotypes between healthy human individuals. In the study overall: Each donor had three CD4 naive, three CD4 memory, two CD8 naive and one CD8 memory plate. Overall study findings and caveats: Some naive CD4 clonotypes, roughly 4.8%, turned up in common across four donors. Represented diversity, genetic and exposure-history alike, was limited by few donors.

Authors' data handling: Sequence data from immunoSEQ were junction-only and lacked quality scores; consequently, filtering differed. The protocol was immunoSEQ multiplex PCR, while the TCRdb copy is restricted to in-frame clones and leaves out a portion. The V and J calls and clone size were taken over from that table, and D and trimming were inferred from the DNA. The data show approximately 840,000 clones, with about 96% seen just once and roughly 0.23% held by the top ten. As defined, naive CD8 cells were CD45RO-negative and positively selected for CCR7, with terminally differentiated effector memory CD45RA+ cells excluded. Turning to this clone: As yet, its antigen is unknown.

Trimming cost V 4 bases and J 0 bases; bases outside gene matches: 8. This CDR3 spans 16 amino acids. Germline-derived CDR1 and CDR2 are MGHRA and YSYEKL. The chain has TRBV4-1 and TRBJ1-1; 7 nucleotides agree with TRBD1. This TCR was recovered from a man aged 25 to 45 in good health. Sequencing was performed on naive CD8+ T cells sorted from blood. CDR3 bases: TGCGCCAGCAGCCGGATTATGACAGGGTTGAACACTGAAGCTTTCTTT. Translating it yields CASSRIMTGLNTEAFF.